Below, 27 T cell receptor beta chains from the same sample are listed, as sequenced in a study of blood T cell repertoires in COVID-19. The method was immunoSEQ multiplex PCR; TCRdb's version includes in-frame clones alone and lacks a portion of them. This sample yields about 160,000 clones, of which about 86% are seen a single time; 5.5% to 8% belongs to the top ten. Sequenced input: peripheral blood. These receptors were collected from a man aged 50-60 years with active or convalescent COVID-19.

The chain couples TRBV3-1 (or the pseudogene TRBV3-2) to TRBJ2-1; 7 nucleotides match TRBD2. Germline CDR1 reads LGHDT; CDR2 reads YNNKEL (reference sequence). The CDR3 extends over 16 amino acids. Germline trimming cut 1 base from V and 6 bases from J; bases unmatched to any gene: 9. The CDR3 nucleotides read TGTGCCAGCAGCCAAGGCGGGGGTCACAGCAGCAATGAGCAGTTCTTC. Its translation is CASSQGGGHSSNEQFF.

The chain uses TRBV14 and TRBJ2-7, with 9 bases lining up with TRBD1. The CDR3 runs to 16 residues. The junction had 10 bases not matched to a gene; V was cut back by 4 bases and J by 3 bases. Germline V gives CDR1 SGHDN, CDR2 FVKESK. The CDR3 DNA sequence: TGTGCCAGCAGCCTTAGGACGGGACAGGGCAACTACGAGCAGTACTTC. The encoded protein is CASSLRTGQGNYEQYF.

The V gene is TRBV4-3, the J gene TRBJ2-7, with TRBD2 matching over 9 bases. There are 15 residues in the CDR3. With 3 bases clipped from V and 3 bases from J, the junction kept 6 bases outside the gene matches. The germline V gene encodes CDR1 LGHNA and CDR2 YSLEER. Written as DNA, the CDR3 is TGCGCCAGCAGCCATGCTAGCGGGGCGTTCTACGAGCAGTACTTC. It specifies CASSHASGAFYEQYF.

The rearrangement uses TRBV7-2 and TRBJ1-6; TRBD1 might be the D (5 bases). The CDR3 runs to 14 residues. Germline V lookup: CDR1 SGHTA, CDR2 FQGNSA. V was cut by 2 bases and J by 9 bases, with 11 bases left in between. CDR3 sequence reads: CASSLKGVGSPLHF. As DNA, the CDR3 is TGTGCCAGCAGCTTAAAAGGGGTCGGTTCACCCCTCCACTTT.

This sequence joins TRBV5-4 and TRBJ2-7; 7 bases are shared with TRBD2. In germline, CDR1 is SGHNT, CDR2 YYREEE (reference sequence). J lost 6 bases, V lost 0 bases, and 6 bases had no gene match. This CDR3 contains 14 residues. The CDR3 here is CASSLGLAAAEQYF. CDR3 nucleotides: TGTGCCAGCAGCTTGGGGCTAGCGGCCGCCGAGCAGTACTTC.

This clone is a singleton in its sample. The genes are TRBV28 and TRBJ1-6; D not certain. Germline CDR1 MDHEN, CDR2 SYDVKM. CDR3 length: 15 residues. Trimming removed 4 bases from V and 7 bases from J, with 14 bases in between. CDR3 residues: CASSWVELRNSPLHF. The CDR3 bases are TGTGCCAGCAGTTGGGTCGAGCTGAGGAATTCACCCCTCCACTTT.

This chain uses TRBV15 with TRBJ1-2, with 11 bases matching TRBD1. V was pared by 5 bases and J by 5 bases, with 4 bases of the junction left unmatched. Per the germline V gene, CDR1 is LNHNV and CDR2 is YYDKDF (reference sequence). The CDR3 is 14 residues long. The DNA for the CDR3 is TGTGCCACCAGCTCCGGGACAGGGGGGTATGGCTACACCTTC. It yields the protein CATSSGTGGYGYTF.

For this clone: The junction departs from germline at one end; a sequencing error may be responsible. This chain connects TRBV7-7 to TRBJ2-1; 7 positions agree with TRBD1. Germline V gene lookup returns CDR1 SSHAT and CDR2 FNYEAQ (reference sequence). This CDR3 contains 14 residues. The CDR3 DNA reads TGTGCTAGCAGCTTAGACAGGGTCTCCAATGAGCAGTTCTTC. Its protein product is CASSLDRVSNEQFF.

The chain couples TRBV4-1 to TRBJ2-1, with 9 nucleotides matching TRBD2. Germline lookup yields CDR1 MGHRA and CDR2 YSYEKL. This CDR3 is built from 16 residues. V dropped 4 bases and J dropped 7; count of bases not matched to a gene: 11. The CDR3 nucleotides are TGCGCCAGCAGCCTTTTGGGCGGGAGGGATAGGAATGAGCAGTTCTTC. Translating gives CASSLLGGRDRNEQFF.

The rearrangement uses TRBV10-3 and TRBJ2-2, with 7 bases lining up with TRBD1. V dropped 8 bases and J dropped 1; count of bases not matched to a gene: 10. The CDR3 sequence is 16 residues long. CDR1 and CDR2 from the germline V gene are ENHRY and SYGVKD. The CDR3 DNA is TGTGCCATCGGGACACAGGGGCCTTTGAACACCGGGGAGCTGTTTTTT. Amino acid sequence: CAIGTQGPLNTGELFF.

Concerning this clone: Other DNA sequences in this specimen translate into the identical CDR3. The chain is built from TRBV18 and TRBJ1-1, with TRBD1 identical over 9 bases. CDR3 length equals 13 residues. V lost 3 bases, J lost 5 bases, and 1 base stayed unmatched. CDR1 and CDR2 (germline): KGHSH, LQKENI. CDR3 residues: CASSPTGGTEAFF. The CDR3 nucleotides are TGTGCCAGCTCACCGACAGGGGGGACTGAAGCTTTCTTT.

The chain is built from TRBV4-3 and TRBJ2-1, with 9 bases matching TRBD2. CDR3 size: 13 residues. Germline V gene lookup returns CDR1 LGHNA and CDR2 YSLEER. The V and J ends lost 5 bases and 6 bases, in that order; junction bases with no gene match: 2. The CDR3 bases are TGCGCCAGCAGCTTTAGCGGGGGCAATGAGCAGTTCTTC. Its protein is CASSFSGGNEQFF.

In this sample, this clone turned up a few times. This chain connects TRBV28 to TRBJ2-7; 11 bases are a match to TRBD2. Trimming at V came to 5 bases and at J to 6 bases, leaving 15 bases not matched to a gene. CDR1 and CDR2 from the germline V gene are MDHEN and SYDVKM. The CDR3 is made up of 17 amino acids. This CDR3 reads CASSPWGSGRAYGEQYF. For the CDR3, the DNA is TGTGCCAGCAGTCCGTGGGGTAGCGGGAGGGCCTACGGCGAGCAGTACTTC. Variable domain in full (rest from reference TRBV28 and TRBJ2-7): DVKVTQSSRYLVKRTGEKVFLECVQDMDHENMFWYRQDPGLGLRLIYFSYDVKMKEKGDIPEGYSVSREKKERFSLILESASTNQTSMYLCASSPWGSGRAYGEQYFGPGTRLTVT.

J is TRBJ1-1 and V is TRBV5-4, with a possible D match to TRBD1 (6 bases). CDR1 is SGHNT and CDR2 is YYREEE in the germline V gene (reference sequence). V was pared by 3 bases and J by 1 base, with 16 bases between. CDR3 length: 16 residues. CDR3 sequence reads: CASSYPRGAKNTEAFF. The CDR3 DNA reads TGTGCCAGCAGCTACCCTCGGGGGGCGAAGAACACTGAAGCTTTCTTT.

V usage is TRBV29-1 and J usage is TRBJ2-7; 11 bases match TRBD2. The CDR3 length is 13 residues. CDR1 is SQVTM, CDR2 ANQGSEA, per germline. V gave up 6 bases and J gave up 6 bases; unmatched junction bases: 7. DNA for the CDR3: TGCAGCGTGGCAACTAGCGGGAGCACCGAGCAGTACTTC. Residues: CSVATSGSTEQYF.

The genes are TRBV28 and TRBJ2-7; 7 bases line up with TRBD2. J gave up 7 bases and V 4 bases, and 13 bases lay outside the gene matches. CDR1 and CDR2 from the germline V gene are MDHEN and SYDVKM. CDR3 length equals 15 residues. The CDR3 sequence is CASSSGGLAEREQYF. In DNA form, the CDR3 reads TGTGCCAGCAGTTCTGGAGGGCTAGCGGAGAGGGAGCAGTACTTC.

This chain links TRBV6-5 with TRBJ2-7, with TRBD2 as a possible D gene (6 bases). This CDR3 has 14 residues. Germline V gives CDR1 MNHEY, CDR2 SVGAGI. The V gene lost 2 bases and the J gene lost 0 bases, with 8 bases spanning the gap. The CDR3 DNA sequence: TGTGCCAGCAGTTACAACGGGAGCTCCTACGAGCAGTACTTC. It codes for CASSYNGSSYEQYF.

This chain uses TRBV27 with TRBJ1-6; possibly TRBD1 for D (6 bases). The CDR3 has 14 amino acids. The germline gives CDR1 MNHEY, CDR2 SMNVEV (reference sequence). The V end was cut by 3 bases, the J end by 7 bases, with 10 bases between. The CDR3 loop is CASSFGQPNSPLHF. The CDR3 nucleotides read TGTGCCAGCAGTTTCGGACAGCCGAATTCACCCCTCCACTTT.

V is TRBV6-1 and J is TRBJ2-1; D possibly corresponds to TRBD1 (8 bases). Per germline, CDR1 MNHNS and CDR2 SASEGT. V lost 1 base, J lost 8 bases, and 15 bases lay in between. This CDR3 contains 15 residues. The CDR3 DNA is TGTGCCAGCAGTGAAGTCCAGGGGGCGGGGGATGAGCAGTTCTTC. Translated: CASSEVQGAGDEQFF.

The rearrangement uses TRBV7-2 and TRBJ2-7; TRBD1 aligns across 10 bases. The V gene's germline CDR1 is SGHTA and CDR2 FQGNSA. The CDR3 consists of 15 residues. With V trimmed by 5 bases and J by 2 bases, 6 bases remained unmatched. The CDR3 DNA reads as TGTGCCAGCAGCCTCGGACAGGGGGTAACCTACGAGCAGTACTTC. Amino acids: CASSLGQGVTYEQYF.

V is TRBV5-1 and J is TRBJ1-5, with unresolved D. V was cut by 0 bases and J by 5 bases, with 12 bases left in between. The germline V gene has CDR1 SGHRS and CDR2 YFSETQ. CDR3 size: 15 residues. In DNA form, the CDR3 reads TGCGCCAGCAGCTTGGTGTCCGCGGCCGATCAGCCCCAGCATTTT. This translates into CASSLVSAADQPQHF.

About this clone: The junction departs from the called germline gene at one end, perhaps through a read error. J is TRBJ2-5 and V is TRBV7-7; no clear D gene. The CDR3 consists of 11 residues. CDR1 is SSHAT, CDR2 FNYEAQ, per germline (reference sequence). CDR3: CASSLQETQYF. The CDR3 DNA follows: TGTGCTAGCAGCCTTCAAGAGACCCAGTACTTC.

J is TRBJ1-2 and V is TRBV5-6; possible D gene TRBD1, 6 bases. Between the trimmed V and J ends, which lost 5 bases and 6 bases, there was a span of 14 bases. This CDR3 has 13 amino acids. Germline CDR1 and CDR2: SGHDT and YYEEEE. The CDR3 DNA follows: TGTGCCAGCAGACGACACAGGGCTGATGGCTACACCTTC. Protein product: CASRRHRADGYTF. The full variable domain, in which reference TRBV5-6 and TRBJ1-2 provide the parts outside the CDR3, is DAGVTQSPTHLIKTRGQQVTLRCSPKSGHDTVSWYQQALGQGPQFIFQYYEEEERQRGNFPDRFSGHQFPNYSSELNVNALLLGDSALYLCASRRHRADGYTFGSGTRLTVV.

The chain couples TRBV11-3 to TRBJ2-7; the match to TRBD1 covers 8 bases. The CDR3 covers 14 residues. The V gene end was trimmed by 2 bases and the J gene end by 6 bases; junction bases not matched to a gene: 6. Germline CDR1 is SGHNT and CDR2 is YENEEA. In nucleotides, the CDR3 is TGTGCCAGCAGCTTACCCGGCAGGGGGCGCGAGCAGTACTTC. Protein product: CASSLPGRGREQYF.

The CDR3 loop reads CASSRQGHVNNEQFF. CDR3 sequence (DNA): TGTGCCAGCAGCCGACAGGGGCACGTGAACAATGAGCAGTTCTTC. The chain employs TRBV21-1 and TRBJ2-1; TRBD1 is the table's D call and was not checked against the DNA. TRBV21-1 is a documented pseudogene. This CDR3 is 15 amino acids long.

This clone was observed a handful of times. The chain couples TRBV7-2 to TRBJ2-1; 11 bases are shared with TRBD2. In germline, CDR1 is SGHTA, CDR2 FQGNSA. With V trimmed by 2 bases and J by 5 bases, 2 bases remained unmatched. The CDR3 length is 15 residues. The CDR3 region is CASSLQLAGDNEQFF. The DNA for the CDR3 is TGTGCCAGCAGCTTACAACTAGCGGGAGACAATGAGCAGTTCTTC.

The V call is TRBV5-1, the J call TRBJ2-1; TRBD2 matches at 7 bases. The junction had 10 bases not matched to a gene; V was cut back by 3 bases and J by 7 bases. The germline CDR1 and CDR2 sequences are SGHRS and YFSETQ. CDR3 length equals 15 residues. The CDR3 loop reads CASSYSGVAENEQFF. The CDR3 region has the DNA TGCGCCAGCAGCTACAGCGGGGTGGCGGAAAATGAGCAGTTCTTC.